The 12 T cell receptor beta chains listed next were all sequenced from one sample in a study of T cell changes during pregnancy in multiple sclerosis. This table comes from immunoSEQ multiplex PCR, and its TCRdb copy is limited to in-frame clones, with some not included. The table has under 75,000 clones, around nine tenths seen once. Sequences were derived from peripheral blood, sampled in the third trimester of pregnancy. These receptors were collected from a female donor in good health, enrolled as a control in a pregnancy study.

V is TRBV30 and J is TRBJ2-5; D is ambiguous. V dropped 5 bases and J dropped 4 bases, with 11 bases sitting between them. Germline CDR1 GTSNPN, CDR2 SVGIG (reference sequence). CDR3 length: 12 residues. The CDR3 DNA sequence: TGTGCCTGGGTCTCCCCGGGAGAGACCCAGTACTTC. Its translation: CAWVSPGETQYF.

The J gene is TRBJ2-7, the V gene TRBV4-3; 10 nucleotides match TRBD2. V lost 0 bases, J lost 7 bases, and 6 bases stayed unmatched. Germline V gene sequence: CDR1 LGHNA, CDR2 YSLEER. The CDR3 is made up of 15 amino acids. CDR3 loop: CASSQDASGGWEQYF. CDR3 nucleotides: TGCGCCAGCAGCCAAGACGCTAGCGGGGGTTGGGAGCAGTACTTC.

This chain joins TRBV18 and TRBJ2-1, with D perhaps TRBD2 (6 bases). The V gene lost 2 bases and the J gene lost 9 bases, with 11 bases spanning the gap. CDR1 KGHSH and CDR2 LQKENI come from the germline V gene. The length of the CDR3 is 13 residues. CDR3 loop: CASSPYKAGEQFF. The CDR3 coding sequence is TGTGCCAGCTCACCATATAAAGCGGGTGAGCAGTTCTTC.

The chain is built from TRBV5-4 and TRBJ2-6; no clear D. This CDR3 region has 14 residues. Germline V gives CDR1 SGHNT, CDR2 YYREEE (reference sequence). Trimming pared 1 base from V and 4 bases from J, leaving 6 bases between. CDR3 nucleotides: TGTGCCAGCAGCTTGTCGAGCGGGGCCAACGTCCTGACTTTC. Its protein product is CASSLSSGANVLTF.

The chain carries TRBV9 and TRBJ1-5; TRBD1 might be the D (5 bases). Trimming stripped 3 bases from V and 6 bases from J, with 13 bases between. From germline, CDR1 is SGDLS and CDR2 YYNGEE. CDR3 length: 14 residues. The CDR3 nucleotides read TGTGCCAGCAGCGACTCTGGGGGGTTTCAGCCCCAGCATTTT. Amino acid sequence: CASSDSGGFQPQHF.

This chain uses TRBV7-2 with TRBJ2-3; 9 bases align to TRBD2. This CDR3 comprises 16 residues. The V and J ends lost 1 base and 5 bases, in that order; junction bases with no gene match: 7. Germline CDR1 and CDR2: SGHTA and FQGNSA. The CDR3 here is CASSLGAGGRGDTQYF. In nucleotides, the CDR3 is TGTGCCAGCAGCTTAGGGGCGGGGGGGAGAGGAGATACGCAGTATTTT. The full variable domain, in which reference TRBV7-2 and TRBJ2-3 provide the parts outside the CDR3, is GAGVSQSPSNKVTEKGKDVELRCDPISGHTALYWYRQSLGQGLEFLIYFQGNSAPDKSGLPSDRFSAERTGGSVSTLTIQRTQQEDSAVYLCASSLGAGGRGDTQYFGPGTRLTVL.

This chain joins TRBV6-5 and TRBJ2-7, with D possibly TRBD1 on 5 matching bases. The CDR3 is made up of 15 amino acids. CDR1 and CDR2 (germline): MNHEY, SVGAGI. With 6 bases removed from V and 1 base from J, the gap between germline ends came to 16 bases. CDR3 loop: CASSRTGTGSYEQYF. In nucleotides, the CDR3 is TGTGCCAGCAGCCGAACAGGTACAGGTTCCTACGAGCAGTACTTC.

This chain connects TRBV29-1 to TRBJ2-5; 7 positions match TRBD2. This CDR3 has 15 amino acids. V gave up 6 bases and J gave up 5 bases; unmatched junction bases: 15. Germline-derived CDR1 and CDR2 are SQVTM and ANQGSEA. CDR3 loop: CSVRPGLRSGETQYF. As DNA, the CDR3 is TGCAGCGTGAGGCCGGGACTAAGGTCGGGGGAGACCCAGTACTTC.

The rearrangement joins TRBV6-5 to TRBJ1-6; 8 nucleotides line up with TRBD1. The germline gives CDR1 MNHEY, CDR2 SVGAGI. The CDR3 loop spans 16 amino acids. V dropped 2 bases and J dropped 9; count of bases not matched to a gene: 9. In DNA form, the CDR3 reads TGTGCCAGCAGTTACAACAAACAGGGGGGTACTTCACCCCTCCACTTT. This translates into CASSYNKQGGTSPLHF.

The chain combines TRBV4-2 with TRBJ2-1, with D possibly being TRBD2 (5 bases). This CDR3 has 14 amino acids. The V end lost 0 bases, the J end lost 7 bases, and 10 bases lay between the germline ends. CDR1 and CDR2 from the germline V gene are LGHNA and YNFKEQ. The DNA for the CDR3 is TGTGCCAGCAGCCAAGATCTTGGGAGTAATGAGCAGTTCTTC. It specifies CASSQDLGSNEQFF.

The count of this clone is one. The DNA of the CDR3 is TGTGCCAGCTCACCCAGGACAGATTCACCCCTCCACTTT. This sequence encodes CASSPRTDSPLHF. The genes are TRBV18 and TRBJ1-6; perhaps TRBD1 as D (6 bases). The CDR3 is 13 residues long. Between the trimmed V and J ends, which lost 3 bases and 8 bases, there was a span of 8 bases. Germline assignment: CDR1 KGHSH and CDR2 LQKENI.

This chain joins TRBV30 and TRBJ1-2, with a possible D match to TRBD1 (6 bases). CDR3 length: 14 amino acids. V lost 3 bases, J lost 4 bases, and 15 bases lay in between. Germline loops: CDR1 GTSNPN, CDR2 SVGIG (reference sequence). DNA of the CDR3: TGTGCCTGGAGGGAGGGGGGGGATCCCTATGGCTACACCTTC. Protein product: CAWREGGDPYGYTF.